This T cell receptor (beta chain) was sequenced in a study of CD4 and CD8 cells across lung adenocarcinoma regions. In TCRdb, the PCR reads were re-called with MiXCR into one record per CDR3 protein. Of 21,000 or so distinct CDR3 sequences in the sample, roughly half were seen once. The CDR3 loop spans 14 amino acids. Germline V gene sequence: CDR1 MNHNS, CDR2 SASEGT. V was shortened by 1 base and J by 1 base, with 5 bases between the two germline ends. Localized lung adenocarcinoma, a non-small cell lung cancer, affected the donors. The TCR comes from a female donor with lung adenocarcinoma. The CD4 and CD8 labels of this study may be unreliable. Sequenced input: CD8+ T cells from the center of a lung tumor. V and J are TRBV6-1 and TRBJ2-1; D remains ambiguous. For the CDR3, the DNA is TGTGCCAGCAGTGAAGTACGGTCCTACAATGAGCAGTTCTTC. Amino acid sequence: CASSEVRSYNEQFF.